This TCR beta chain was captured by sequencing in a study of cytomegalovirus exposure and HLA in healthy donors. Study-level findings and limits: Around 160 TCR beta chains were listed as cytomegalovirus-associated. The classifier, whose performance was assessed in both the original and validation cohorts, reportedly diagnosed cytomegalovirus status with high specificity and sensitivity.

The donors were part of the validation cohort of over a hundred subjects. That cohort was separate from the first cohort, which comprised 500 to 850 subjects. Germline loops: CDR1 SEHNR, CDR2 FQNEAQ (reference sequence). CDR3 length: 14 amino acids. The junction had 9 bases not matched to a gene; V was cut back by 10 bases and J by 3 bases. About this clone: Its antigen is unknown.

Method: immunoSEQ multiplex PCR; TCRdb's copy keeps in-frame clones and lacks some. This sample has 250,000 to 400,000 clones; around 90% occur once, and the top ten carry 0.9% to 1%. Source material: PBMCs. This chain connects TRBV7-9 to TRBJ1-5; TRBD1 aligns across 7 bases. The sequence derives from a man aged 30 to 39 in good health and CMV-seronegative. The CDR3 DNA sequence: TGTGCCACCAACAGGGACAGCATCAATCAGCCCCAGCATTTT. It translates to CATNRDSINQPQHF. The variable domain in full, with the rest retrieved from reference TRBV7-9 and TRBJ1-5, is DTGVSQNPRHKITKRGQNVTFRCDPISEHNRLYWYRQTLGQGPEFLTYFQNEAQLEKSRLLSDRFSAERPKGSFSTLEIQRTEQGDSAMYLCATNRDSINQPQHFGDGTRLSIL.